One and the same sample provided the 17 T cell receptor beta chains below, sequenced in a study of T cell responses to AZD1222 COVID-19 vaccine. Repertoires were generated with immunoSEQ multiplex PCR, while TCRdb's copy carries only in-frame clones and drops some. This table holds 100,000 or so clones, roughly 89% found once. The specimen was peripheral blood, collected on day 0 of AZD1222 vaccination. Every receptor here comes from an adult in good health.

The chain employs TRBV10-3 and TRBJ2-5; TRBD2 aligns across 10 bases. CDR3 size: 15 residues. Germline V CDR1 and CDR2: ENHRY, SYGVKD. Unmatched junction bases numbered 6, after V lost 3 bases and J lost 5 bases. CDR3 nucleotides: TGTGCCATCAGTGACATAGCGGGGGGCGCCGAGACCCAGTACTTC. This encodes CAISDIAGGAETQYF.

This clone appeared once. The CDR3, as DNA: TGTGCCAGCAGCTTAGGCCAGAGTAACTATGGCTACACCTTC. Translated: CASSLGQSNYGYTF. The chain carries TRBV5-4 and TRBJ1-2; D gene uncertain. This CDR3 is 14 amino acids long. CDR1 is SGHNT and CDR2 is YYREEE in the germline V gene (reference sequence). V dropped 2 bases and J dropped 1 base, with 9 bases sitting between them. The whole variable domain, remainder taken from reference TRBV5-4 and TRBJ1-2, is ETGVTQSPTHLIKTRGQQVTLRCSSQSGHNTVSWYQQALGQGPQFIFQYYREEENGRGNFPPRFSGLQFPNYSSELNVNALELDDSALYLCASSLGQSNYGYTFGSGTRLTVV.

Regarding this clone: One end of the junction is discordant with germline, which a read error may explain. J is TRBJ1-2 and V is TRBV3-1 (or the pseudogene TRBV3-2); D not certain. CDR3 length: 13 amino acids. Germline loops: CDR1 LGHDT, CDR2 YNNKEL (reference sequence). The CDR3 loop is CASSQEIREGLTF. CDR3 DNA sequence: TGTGCCAGCAGCCAAGAGATTCGTGAAGGTTTGACTTTC.

The rearrangement joins TRBV20-1 to TRBJ2-5; D remains unclear. V was trimmed by 8 bases and J by 0 bases, leaving 7 bases between them. CDR1 and CDR2 from the germline V gene are DFQATT and SNEGSKA (reference sequence). CDR3 length: 11 residues. CDR3 in amino acids: CSHLNQETQYF. The CDR3 DNA reads as TGCAGTCATTTAAACCAAGAGACCCAGTACTTC.

This chain uses TRBV6-2 or TRBV6-3 with TRBJ1-4, with D perhaps matching TRBD1 (5 bases). This CDR3 comprises 15 residues. V dropped 1 base and J dropped 6 bases, with 12 bases sitting between them. Germline lookup yields CDR1 MNHEY and CDR2 SVGEGT. Here the CDR3 DNA reads TGTGCCAGCAGTTACTTGATGGGGCTCTATGAAAAACTGTTTTTT. This sequence encodes CASSYLMGLYEKLFF.

The V and J genes are TRBV5-1 and TRBJ2-1; D remains ambiguous. This CDR3 has 15 amino acids. CDR1 and CDR2 (germline): SGHRS, YFSETQ. Trimming shortened V by 5 bases and J by 6 bases, and 18 bases separated the two germline ends. Here the CDR3 DNA reads TGCGCCAGCAGGAGGAACAGCGCCTCCCGCAATGAGCAGTTCTTC. Its protein is CASRRNSASRNEQFF. Full variable domain (remainder filled in from reference TRBV5-1 and TRBJ2-1): KAGVTQTPRYLIKTRGQQVTLSCSPISGHRSVSWYQQTPGQGLQFLFEYFSETQRNKGNFPGRFSGRQFSNSRSEMNVSTLELGDSALYLCASRRNSASRNEQFFGPGTRLTVL.

This rearrangement joins TRBV18 to TRBJ1-3; D unresolved. This CDR3 region has 14 residues. V lost 3 bases and J lost 0, with 6 bases in between. Germline CDR1 reads KGHSH; CDR2 reads LQKENI. The CDR3 DNA sequence: TGTGCCAGCTCACCGCCCGGCTCTGGAAACACCATATATTTT. Translated: CASSPPGSGNTIYF.

This clone was detected only once. The rearrangement links TRBV9 to TRBJ2-1; a possible D gene is TRBD2 (5 bases). Germline CDR1 and CDR2: SGDLS and YYNGEE. The germline V and J ends were trimmed by 4 bases and 6 bases, with 20 bases remaining between them. CDR3 size: 16 residues. CDR3 residues: CASSPTRGPRFNEQFF. CDR3 coding DNA: TGTGCCAGCAGCCCCACACGAGGGCCTCGGTTCAATGAGCAGTTCTTC.

The V and J genes are TRBV19 and TRBJ2-4; no reliable D call. CDR3 length: 15 residues. From germline, CDR1 is LNHDA and CDR2 SQIVND (reference sequence). V lost 6 bases to trimming and J lost 0 bases, with 12 bases between them. CDR3 nucleotide sequence: TGTGCCAGTAGGTCTGATGACCTAGCCAAAAACATTCAGTACTTC. The encoded protein is CASRSDDLAKNIQYF.

CDR3 bases: TGTGCCAGCAGCTTAGGAGGAGCCTACGCGTACTATGGCTACACCTTC. Translation gives CASSLGGAYAYYGYTF. This chain connects TRBV7-9 to TRBJ1-2, with D unresolved. CDR1 and CDR2 (germline): SEHNR, FQNEAQ (reference sequence). This CDR3 contains 16 residues. V shed 1 base and J shed 3 bases, with 15 bases lying between them.

CDR3 DNA: TGCGCCAGCAGCTTGGCCTACGACGGCGGGTACGGGTCTGGCTACACCTTC. Residues: CASSLAYDGGYGSGYTF. The chain employs TRBV5-1 and TRBJ1-2; D gene uncertain. Trimming removed 0 bases at V and 7 bases at J, with 22 bases between. Germline V CDR1 and CDR2: SGHRS, YFSETQ. The CDR3 runs 17 residues. The complete variable domain, with remaining parts taken from reference TRBV5-1 and TRBJ1-2, reads KAGVTQTPRYLIKTRGQQVTLSCSPISGHRSVSWYQQTPGQGLQFLFEYFSETQRNKGNFPGRFSGRQFSNSRSEMNVSTLELGDSALYLCASSLAYDGGYGSGYTFGSGTRLTVV.

The V gene is TRBV7-6, the J gene TRBJ1-1; no definite D call. The CDR3 is 16 residues long. Germline V lookup: CDR1 SGHVS, CDR2 FNYEAQ. Between the trimmed V and J ends, which lost 5 bases and 1 base, there was a span of 17 bases. The CDR3 DNA reads as TGTGCCAGCAGCCCCACTATAACCAGGTCGAACACTGAAGCTTTCTTT. It is translated as CASSPTITRSNTEAFF.

The rearrangement joins TRBV7-2 to TRBJ2-7; TRBD1 is a possible D gene (7 bases). The CDR3 runs to 15 residues. V was clipped by 5 bases and J by 2 bases, with 16 bases between them. Germline loops: CDR1 SGHTA, CDR2 FQGNSA. The CDR3: CASSVGGQSTYEQYF. The CDR3 nucleotides read TGTGCCAGCAGCGTCGGGGGACAGTCAACCTACGAGCAGTACTTC.

The genes are TRBV4-2 and TRBJ1-3; tentative D call: TRBD1 (6 bases). This CDR3 has 15 amino acids. Germline values: CDR1 LGHNA, CDR2 YNFKEQ. V was shortened by 1 base and J by 3 bases, with 10 bases between the two germline ends. The CDR3 region has the DNA TGTGCCAGCAGCCAAGGGACAGACCTTGGAAACACCATATATTTT. Protein: CASSQGTDLGNTIYF.

CDR3 sequence (DNA): TGCGCCAGCAGCTTGCTCCCGGGGACCTCAGGGGCCAACGTCCTGACTTTC. It specifies CASSLLPGTSGANVLTF. The chain has TRBV4-1 and TRBJ2-6, with D perhaps given as TRBD1 or TRBD2 (5 bases each). Per germline, CDR1 MGHRA and CDR2 YSYEKL. The ends were cut back, 5 bases at V and 4 bases at J, with 18 bases in the middle. This CDR3 comprises 17 residues.

The chain's CDR3 is CATRSGGVLGETQYF. CDR3 coding DNA: TGTGCCACCAGGAGCGGGGGGGTCCTCGGGGAGACCCAGTACTTC. V is TRBV6-5 and J is TRBJ2-5, with TRBD2 matching 10 bases. Trimming cost V 10 bases and J 5 bases; bases outside gene matches: 13. This CDR3 is 15 amino acids long. Germline lookup yields CDR1 MNHEY and CDR2 SVGAGI.

The rearrangement links TRBV6-2 or TRBV6-3 to TRBJ1-2, with D possibly TRBD1 on 6 matching bases. The CDR3 covers 12 residues. V shed 6 bases and J shed 4 bases, with 9 bases lying between them. Germline V gene data show CDR1 as MNHEY and CDR2 as SVGEGT. The CDR3 DNA is TGTGCCAGCAGCAGGGGTTTCTATGGCTACACCTTC. Translation: CASSRGFYGYTF.